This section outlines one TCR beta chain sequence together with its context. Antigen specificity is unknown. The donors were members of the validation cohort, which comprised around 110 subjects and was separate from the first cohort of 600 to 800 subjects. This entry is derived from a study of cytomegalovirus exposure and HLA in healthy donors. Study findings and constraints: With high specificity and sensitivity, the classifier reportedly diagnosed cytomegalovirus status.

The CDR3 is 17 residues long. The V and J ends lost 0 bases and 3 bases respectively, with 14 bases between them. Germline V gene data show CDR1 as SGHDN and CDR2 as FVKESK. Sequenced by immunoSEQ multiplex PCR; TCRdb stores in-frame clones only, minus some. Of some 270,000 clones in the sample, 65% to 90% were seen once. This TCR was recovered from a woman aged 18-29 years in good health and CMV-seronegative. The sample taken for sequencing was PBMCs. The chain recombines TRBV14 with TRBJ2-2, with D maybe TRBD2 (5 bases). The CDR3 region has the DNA TGTGCCAGCAGCCAAGATATCAAAGGACTTTACACCGGGGAGCTGTTTTTT. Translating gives CASSQDIKGLYTGELFF.